A selection of T cell receptor beta chains follows, all from one sample in a study of brain T cells in children with intractable seizures. Sequenced by immunoSEQ multiplex PCR; TCRdb stores in-frame clones only, minus some. The sample lists about 350,000 clones, 93% occurring once. The specimen was peripheral blood, collected more than 4 months after surgery. The source of these receptors is a boy under two years old with tuberous sclerosis and intractable seizures. Each CDR3 is given without its conserved first and last residue.

cdr3_aa j_call v_call
AWEDRLETEAF TRBJ1-1 TRBV30
ATSDRRGLAVYEQF TRBJ2-1 TRBV24-1
ASSEPTSGSLGQY TRBJ2-7 TRBV25-1
ASSIRATSTDTQY TRBJ2-3 TRBV19
AWSELDSGNTIY TRBJ1-3 TRBV30
AWSEQGWSYNSPLH TRBJ1-6 TRBV30
ASSIKASSYNEQF TRBJ2-1 TRBV19
ASSVGRGPYEQY TRBJ2-7 TRBV9
ASSLWATSAGTDTQY TRBJ2-3 TRBV28
ASSLGQGALGWNTGELF TRBJ2-2 TRBV7-9
ASTYGGASDTQY TRBJ2-3 TRBV5-4
ASSANYDSEAF TRBJ1-1 TRBV5-6
ASGLARRDRVGTTEAF TRBJ1-1 TRBV12-5
ATFLGQTNEKLF TRBJ1-4 TRBV2
ASSPRLAGSPYEQY TRBJ2-7 TRBV5-8
ASGSTDRGPYGYT TRBJ1-2 TRBV12-5
ASSAEDTQY TRBJ2-3 TRBV7-9
ASSYSFPSPLH TRBJ1-6 TRBV6-5
SAPVSSEAF TRBJ1-1 TRBV20-1
ASSLPGGQGTGELF TRBJ2-2 TRBV5-1
ATSEQGNEKLF TRBJ1-4 TRBV24-1
ASGHLREGPDTQY TRBJ2-3 TRBV12-5
ASSYSNLAGGDEQF TRBJ2-1 TRBV6-5
ASSSELGPQLGGGYGYT TRBJ1-2 TRBV5-6
ASSPGPENTEAF TRBJ1-1 TRBV2
ASSLGRSEQY TRBJ2-7 TRBV18
ASATGGDDGYT TRBJ1-2 TRBV5-1
ASATGLAGGDEQF TRBJ2-1 TRBV11-1
ASSQVSGTSYEQY TRBJ2-7 TRBV14
ASSLIWTATSYEQY TRBJ2-7 TRBV7-3
SVVSGTSDDNEQF TRBJ2-1 TRBV29-1
ASSLGGGNHEQF TRBJ2-1 TRBV5-1
ASSLLLAGGTDTQY TRBJ2-3 TRBV18
ASSRTGGSGELF TRBJ2-2 TRBV7-9
ASSLEGSPLH TRBJ1-6 TRBV3-1/TRBV3-2
ASSLIGQGADTQY TRBJ2-3 TRBV7-8
ASSLPYTGELF TRBJ2-2 TRBV7-6
ASSLAGNIQY TRBJ2-4 TRBV7-2
ASRSSGWSTDTQY TRBJ2-3 TRBV6-6
ASSRPPPGKQF TRBJ2-1 TRBV6-5
ASNTLAGGPGELF TRBJ2-2 TRBV6-5
ASSPLGESYNEQF TRBJ2-1 TRBV5-1
ASSASGSANTGELF TRBJ2-2 TRBV9
ASSTSPNGYT TRBJ1-2 TRBV19
ASSLAPGTSGRQNTGELF TRBJ2-2 TRBV7-2
ASSGGGRGPTEAF TRBJ1-1 TRBV10-2